This T cell receptor (beta chain) was profiled in a study of persistence of HIV-infected CD4 T cells. With regard to this clone: Antigen: not known.

The immunoSEQ assay was version 4, run in survey mode. Here immunoSEQ multiplex PCR was the method, and the copy in TCRdb shows in-frame clones only, minus some. The data show more than 35,000 clones, roughly 87% seen once. Nonspecific anti-CD3/anti-CD28 bead stimulation represents the broad CD4+ T cell repertoire. Sorting of responding CD4+ T cells relied on upregulated CD40 ligand together with CD69. CDR1 is SGHNT, CDR2 YENEEA, per germline. V gave up 0 bases and J gave up 10 bases; unmatched junction bases: 4. CDR3 size: 14 residues. The chain employs TRBV11-3 and TRBJ2-1; TRBD1 aligns across 9 bases. This TCR derives from an adult man with HIV who was CMV-seropositive. Sequencing was performed on CD4+ T cells sorted from PBMCs after 18-hour stimulation, taken from a patient who received antiretroviral therapy. In nucleotides, the CDR3 is TGTGCCAGCAGCTTAGAACAGGGGGCAGGGGAGCAGTTCTTC. Protein sequence: CASSLEQGAGEQFF.